The text below deals with one T cell receptor (beta chain). No antigen is known for it. The sample comes from a study of graft-versus-host responses after intestinal transplantation. Findings of the study overall: Where graft-donor T cell macrochimerism was present, patients had high graft-versus-host to host-versus-graft clonal ratios in allografts.

V was pared by 1 base and J by 1 base, with 4 bases of the junction left unmatched. Germline V gives CDR1 LGHNA, CDR2 YSLEER. The CDR3 has 15 amino acids. TCRdb keeps only in-frame clones here, not all; method: immunoSEQ multiplex PCR. The table shows 80,000 to 100,000 clones, with roughly 90% occurring only once. The receptor was isolated from a human donor who received an intestinal transplant. V usage is TRBV4-3 and J usage is TRBJ2-7; 7 bases line up with TRBD2. This specimen was unstimulated CD4+ T cells sorted from spleen or lymph node cells, taken before intestinal transplant. The CDR3 sequence is CASSQGAGGSYEQYF. CDR3 nucleotide sequence: TGCGCCAGCAGCCAAGGGGCCGGGGGGTCCTACGAGCAGTACTTC.